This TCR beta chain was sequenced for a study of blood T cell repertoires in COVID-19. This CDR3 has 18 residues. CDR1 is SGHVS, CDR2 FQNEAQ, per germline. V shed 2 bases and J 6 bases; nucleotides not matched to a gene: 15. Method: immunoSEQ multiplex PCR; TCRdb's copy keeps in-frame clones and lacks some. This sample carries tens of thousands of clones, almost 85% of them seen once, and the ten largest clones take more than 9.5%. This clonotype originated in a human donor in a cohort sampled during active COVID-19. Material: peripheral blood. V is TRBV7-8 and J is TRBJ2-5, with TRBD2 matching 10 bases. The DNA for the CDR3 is TGTGCCAGCAGCTTATTTATGTCTAGCGGGAGTTGGGAGAAGACCCAGTACTTC. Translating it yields CASSLFMSSGSWEKTQYF. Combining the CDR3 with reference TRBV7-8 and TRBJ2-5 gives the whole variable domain GAGVSQSPRYKVAKRGQDVALRCDPISGHVSLFWYQQALGQGPEFLTYFQNEAQLDKSGLPSDRFFAERPEGSVSTLKIQRTQQEDSAVYLCASSLFMSSGSWEKTQYFGPGTRLLVL.